This is a list of T cell receptor beta chains from one sample in a study of cytomegalovirus exposure and HLA in healthy donors. Only in-frame clones appear in the TCRdb table, and some are missing; sequencing was by immunoSEQ multiplex PCR. Seen here are about 130,000 clones, 75% to 90% observed once, and the top ten hold over 15%. The sample consisted of PBMCs. The receptors here all came from a man aged 18 to 30 in good health and CMV-seropositive. CDR3s include the opening cysteine and the closing phenylalanine or tryptophan. The D gene is left open where the match is weak. Expanded clones get a size class; other rows say once, few or many, or leave the size out.

j_gene,d_gene,abundance,v_gene,CDR3nt,CDR3aa
TRBJ2-7,-,-,TRBV5-1,TGCGCCAGCAGCTTGTTGCAGGGTAGGGACGAGCAGTACTTC,CASSLLQGRDEQYF
TRBJ2-2,TRBD1,-,TRBV11-2,TGTGCCAGCAGCTCTACACTCCACAGGGGAGTCACCGGGGAGCTGTTTTTT,CASSSTLHRGVTGELFF
TRBJ2-7,TRBD1,-,TRBV4-1,TGCGCCAGCAGCCATCCAGGGACAGGGAGCGAGCAGTACTTC,CASSHPGTGSEQYF
TRBJ1-4,TRBD1,-,TRBV5-1,TGCGCCAGCAGCCCGGGACAGGGTAATGAAAAACTGTTTTTT,CASSPGQGNEKLFF
TRBJ1-2,-,-,TRBV7-9,TGTGCCAGCAGCTTATCAGGGGCGGGGGCGTTCACTGGCTACACCTTC,CASSLSGAGAFTGYTF
TRBJ1-6,-,-,TRBV23-1,TGCGCCAGCAGTCAGCCGAACCACAGGGCCCTCTCCTATAATTCACCCCTCCACTTT,CASSQPNHRALSYNSPLHF
TRBJ2-3,TRBD2,once,TRBV10-3,TGTGCCATCAGCGGGACTAGCGGGGGCCGTCAGGATACGCAGTATTTT,CAISGTSGGRQDTQYF
TRBJ2-7,-,-,TRBV5-6,TGTGCCAGCAGCCCCAAGCGAGAAGGGGAATACGAGCAGTACTTC,CASSPKREGEYEQYF
TRBJ1-6,-,few,TRBV19,TGTGCCAGTAGTATGGGGCAGGAAATTGGTTCACCCCTCCACTTT,CASSMGQEIGSPLHF
TRBJ1-2,-,-,TRBV6-4,TGTGCCAGCAGTGACCAAAGGCGCGGGAAAGAGGGCTACACCTTC,CASSDQRRGKEGYTF
TRBJ2-3,TRBD2,few,TRBV9,TGTGCCAGCAGCGTAGAATCCCTAGCGGGGACAGATACGCAGTATTTT,CASSVESLAGTDTQYF
TRBJ2-1,-,-,TRBV10-3,TGTGCCATCAGTGAGAGGGAGAATGAGCAGTTCTTC,CAISERENEQFF
TRBJ2-7,TRBD2,few,TRBV5-4,TGTGCCAGCAGCTTGGCGGGGGGGGCAGGGTACGAGCAGTACTTC,CASSLAGGAGYEQYF
TRBJ2-2,-,-,TRBV7-9,TGTGCCAGCAGCCGCCTCCGCGGGGTCACCGGGGAGCTGTTTTTT,CASSRLRGVTGELFF
TRBJ2-1,-,-,TRBV6-5,TGTGCCAGCGCTCGGACACCCACCTACAATGAGCAGTTCTTC,CASARTPTYNEQFF
TRBJ1-1,-,-,TRBV19,TGTGCCAGTAGTATAAGCGGGATGAACACTGAAGCTTTCTTT,CASSISGMNTEAFF
TRBJ1-1,TRBD1,few,TRBV7-9,TGTGCCAGCAGCTCAGACAGGGTGAGCACTGAAGCTTTCTTT,CASSSDRVSTEAFF
TRBJ2-7,-,-,TRBV4-2,TGTGCCAGCAGCCAAGACGAAACAGGTCTACAAAACGAGCAGTACTTC,CASSQDETGLQNEQYF
TRBJ2-5,-,-,TRBV10-2,TGCGCCAGCAGTGAGGGAGGGCTCATAGAGACCCAGTACTTC,CASSEGGLIETQYF
TRBJ2-7,-,-,TRBV11-2,TGTGCCAGCAGTATCCCGGGAAGTTCGCCGGGGGAGCAGTACTTC,CASSIPGSSPGEQYF
TRBJ2-7,TRBD2,-,TRBV7-8,TGTGCCAGCAGCATATTAGCGGGGGGGGGCAACTACGAGCAGTACTTC,CASSILAGGGNYEQYF
TRBJ1-1,TRBD1,-,TRBV10-3,TGTGCCACCAGGGCCGGGGGACAGCTGAACACTGAAGCTTTCTTT,CATRAGGQLNTEAFF
TRBJ1-5,-,-,TRBV10-3,TGTGCCATCAGTGAGTCAGGGGAAGTTGACCAGCATTTT,CAISESGEVDQHF
TRBJ2-3,-,once,TRBV10-1,TGCGCCAGCTCTCGGGACTTCACAGATACGCAGTATTTT,CASSRDFTDTQYF
TRBJ2-1,TRBD2,-,TRBV6-1,TGTGCCAGCAGTGAAGGGCGGGGGGGACATCTGGACAATGAGCAGTTCTTC,CASSEGRGGHLDNEQFF
TRBJ1-2,TRBD1,few,TRBV6-6,TGTGCCAGCAGTTACTTGGGACAGGGGGCCATGGGCTACACCTTC,CASSYLGQGAMGYTF
TRBJ2-1,TRBD1,-,TRBV7-9,TGTGCCAGCAGCCCAGGGGGCGAAACAGGGGAGCAGTTCTTC,CASSPGGETGEQFF
TRBJ1-4,-,once,TRBV6-5,TGTGCCAGCAGCGTGACAGGAGCAACTAATGAAAAACTGTTTTTT,CASSVTGATNEKLFF
TRBJ1-2,-,once,TRBV19,TGTGCCAGTTCTCCTTATGGGACTTCTAACTATGGCTACACCTTC,CASSPYGTSNYGYTF
TRBJ2-7,-,-,TRBV9,TGTGCCAGCAGCGTAGTCCCGGACAGCTCCTACGAGCAGTACTTC,CASSVVPDSSYEQYF
TRBJ2-7,TRBD2,-,TRBV28,TGTGCCAGCAGACCTAGCGGAACCTACGAGCAGTACTTC,CASRPSGTYEQYF
TRBJ2-3,TRBD1,-,TRBV4-1,TGCGCCAGCAGCCAACTGCGGACAGGGGGCACAGATACGCAGTATTTT,CASSQLRTGGTDTQYF
TRBJ1-3,-,-,TRBV28,TGTGCCAGCAGTCGGCGGGGGGGAAGTGGAAACACCATATATTTT,CASSRRGGSGNTIYF
TRBJ1-1,TRBD1,-,TRBV9,TGTGCCAGCAGCGCTCAGACAGGGGTCGTCACTGAAGCTTTCTTT,CASSAQTGVVTEAFF
TRBJ2-7,-,-,TRBV7-9,TGTGCCAGCAGCTCTACCGCCCTTTACGAGCAGTACTTC,CASSSTALYEQYF
TRBJ1-1,-,-,TRBV10-3,TGTGCCATCAGGGCAGGGCTCGGAGAAGCTTTCTTT,CAIRAGLGEAFF
TRBJ1-4,-,-,TRBV7-9,TGTGCCAGCAGCTTAGCGACTGGTCGGGGGGATTCTGAAAAACTGTTTTTT,CASSLATGRGDSEKLFF
TRBJ2-7,-,-,TRBV9,TGTGCCAGCAGCGGGACTGGAACCTACGAGCAGTACTTC,CASSGTGTYEQYF
TRBJ1-6,-,-,TRBV2,TGTGCCAGCAACAGGGATTCACCCCTCCACTTT,CASNRDSPLHF
TRBJ1-5,-,once,TRBV7-9,TGTGCCAGCAGCTTAGATGGGGCGTCCCAGCCCCAGCATTTT,CASSLDGASQPQHF
TRBJ2-7,-,-,TRBV7-6,TGTGCCAGCAGCGCTGGACAGTTATTCTCCTACGAGCAGTACTTC,CASSAGQLFSYEQYF
TRBJ2-3,-,-,TRBV7-9,TGTGCCAGCAGCTGGGGCAGTAGGGTCGGCGCAGATACGCAGTATTTT,CASSWGSRVGADTQYF
TRBJ2-1,TRBD2,-,TRBV2,TGTGCCAGCAGTGGACTAGCGGGGCGGAAAATCTTC,CASSGLAGRKIF
TRBJ1-1,-,-,TRBV6-5,TGTGCCAGCAGTTACGCCAACACCAAGAACACTGAAGCTTTCTTT,CASSYANTKNTEAFF
TRBJ2-6,-,-,TRBV2,TGTGCCAGCAGTGATAAGAGGAGCTCTGGGGCCAACGTCCTGACTTTC,CASSDKRSSGANVLTF